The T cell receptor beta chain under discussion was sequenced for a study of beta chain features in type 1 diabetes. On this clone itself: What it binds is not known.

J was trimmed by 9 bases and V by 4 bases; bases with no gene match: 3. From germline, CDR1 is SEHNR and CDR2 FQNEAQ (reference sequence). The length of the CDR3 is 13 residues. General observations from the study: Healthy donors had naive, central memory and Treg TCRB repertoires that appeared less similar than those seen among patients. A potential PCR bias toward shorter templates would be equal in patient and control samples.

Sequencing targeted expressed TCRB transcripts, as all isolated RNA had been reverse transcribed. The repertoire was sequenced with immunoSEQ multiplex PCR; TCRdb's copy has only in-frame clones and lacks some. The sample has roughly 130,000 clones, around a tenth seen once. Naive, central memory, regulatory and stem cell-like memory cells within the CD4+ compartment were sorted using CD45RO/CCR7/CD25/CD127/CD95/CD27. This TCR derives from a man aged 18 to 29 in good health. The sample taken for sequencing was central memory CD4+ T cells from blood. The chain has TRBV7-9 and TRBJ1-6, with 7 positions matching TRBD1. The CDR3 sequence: CASSSDRASPLHF. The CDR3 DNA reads TGTGCCAGCAGCTCTGACAGGGCTTCACCCCTCCACTTT.